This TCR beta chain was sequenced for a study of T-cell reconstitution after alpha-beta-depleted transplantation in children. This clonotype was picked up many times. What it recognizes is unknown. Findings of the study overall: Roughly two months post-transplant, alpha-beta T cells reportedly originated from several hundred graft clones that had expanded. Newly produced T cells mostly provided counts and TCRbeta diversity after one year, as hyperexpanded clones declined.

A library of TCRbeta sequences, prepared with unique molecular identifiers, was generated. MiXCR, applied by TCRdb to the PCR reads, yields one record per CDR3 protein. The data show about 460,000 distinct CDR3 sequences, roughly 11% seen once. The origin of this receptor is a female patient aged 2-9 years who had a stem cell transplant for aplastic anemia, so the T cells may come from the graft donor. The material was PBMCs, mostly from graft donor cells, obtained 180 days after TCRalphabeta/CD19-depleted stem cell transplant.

CDR3 sequence (DNA): TGCAGCGTCACAAGGACAGGGTCCGGAAACACCATATATTTT. Amino acid sequence: CSVTRTGSGNTIYF. The rearrangement joins TRBV29-1 to TRBJ1-3, with 8 bases that match TRBD1. CDR3 length: 14 residues. Trimming at V came to 6 bases and at J to 4 bases, leaving 8 bases not matched to a gene. Germline CDR1 SQVTM, CDR2 ANQGSEA.